These 5 T cell receptor beta chains share one sample of origin, sequenced in a study of shared clonotypes between healthy human individuals (dated by TCRdb to 2018 to 2020). Receptor libraries were prepared by the immunoSEQ multiplex PCR assay. The table comes from immuneACCESS by way of TCRdb, which keeps in-frame sequences with V and J called. Part of the clones is missing from these tables; in studies checked, under half for an unresolved V gene and the rest for unknown reasons. Present in this sample are approximately 2.1 million clones, more than 80% of which were seen just once. The top ten hold 0.39% of the sample. The sequencing input was naive CD4+ T cells from PBMCs. Per the publication, the cell subset or site label means: CD45RA+ positively selected. These receptors originate from a man aged 18 to 35 in good health. Some clones in this sample may be carry-over from other donors' samples.

This sequence joins TRBV21-1 and TRBJ1-5; TRBD1, the table's D call, was not compared with the DNA. TRBV21-1 is designated a pseudogene. The CDR3 totals 16 residues. CDR3 sequence (DNA): TGTGCCAGCAGCGGGGGACAGGGGGTGAGCAATCAGCCCCAGCATTTT. This sequence encodes CASSGGQGVSNQPQHF.

As DNA, the CDR3 is TGTGCCATCAGTACCCCCGACAGGGAATCCTACGAGCAGTACTTC. Protein product: CAISTPDRESYEQYF. The rearrangement joins TRBV10-3 to TRBJ2-7; TRBD1 matches 7 bases. V lost 5 bases and J lost 1; bases outside the gene matches: 8. Germline CDR1 is ENHRY and CDR2 is SYGVKD. The CDR3 extends over 15 amino acids.

The rearrangement uses TRBV5-1 and TRBJ2-7; D uncertain. The V gene lost 1 base and the J gene lost 0 bases, with 11 bases spanning the gap. The CDR3 extends over 15 amino acids. Germline V CDR1 and CDR2: SGHRS, YFSETQ. The CDR3 DNA reads TGCGCCAGCAGCTTGTTTGGCGGAGACTCCTACGAGCAGTACTTC. This encodes CASSLFGGDSYEQYF. The full variable domain, completed using reference TRBV5-1 and TRBJ2-7, is KAGVTQTPRYLIKTRGQQVTLSCSPISGHRSVSWYQQTPGQGLQFLFEYFSETQRNKGNFPGRFSGRQFSNSRSEMNVSTLELGDSALYLCASSLFGGDSYEQYFGPGTRLTVT.

This sequence joins TRBV5-1 and TRBJ2-1; TRBD2 is a possible D gene (5 bases). The CDR3 is 14 amino acids. Germline assignment: CDR1 SGHRS and CDR2 YFSETQ. The V gene lost 6 bases and the J gene lost 2 bases, with 12 bases spanning the gap. The CDR3 DNA reads TGCGCCAGCAATTCGGGGATCCCCTACAATGAGCAGTTCTTC. Encoded protein: CASNSGIPYNEQFF.

The genes are TRBV18 and TRBJ2-7; D gene unclear. V was shortened by 3 bases and J by 2 bases, with 14 bases between the two germline ends. CDR1 is KGHSH and CDR2 is LQKENI in the germline V gene. This CDR3 is 15 amino acids long. The CDR3 bases are TGTGCCAGCTCACCCAGCTGGACCGAGGCCTACGAGCAGTACTTC. This sequence encodes CASSPSWTEAYEQYF.